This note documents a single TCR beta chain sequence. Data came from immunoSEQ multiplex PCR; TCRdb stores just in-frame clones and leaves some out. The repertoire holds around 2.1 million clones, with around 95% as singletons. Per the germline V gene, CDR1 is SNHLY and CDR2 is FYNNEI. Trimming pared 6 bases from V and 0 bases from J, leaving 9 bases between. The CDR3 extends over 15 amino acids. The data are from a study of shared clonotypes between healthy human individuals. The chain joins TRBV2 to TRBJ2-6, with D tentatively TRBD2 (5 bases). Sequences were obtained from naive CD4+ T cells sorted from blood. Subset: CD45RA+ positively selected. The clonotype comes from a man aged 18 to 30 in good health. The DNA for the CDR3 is TGTGCCAGCAGCTCCGGGGACTCTGGGGCCAACGTCCTGACTTTC. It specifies CASSSGDSGANVLTF. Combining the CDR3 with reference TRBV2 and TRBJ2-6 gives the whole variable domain EPEVTQTPSHQVTQMGQEVILRCVPISNHLYFYWYRQILGQKVEFLVSFYNNEISEKSEIFDDQFSVERPDGSNFTLKIRSTKLEDSAMYFCASSSGDSGANVLTFGAGSRLTVL.